A selection of T cell receptor beta chains follows, all from one sample in a study of shared clonotypes between healthy human individuals. The method was immunoSEQ multiplex PCR; TCRdb's version includes in-frame clones alone and lacks a portion of them. The table includes 950,000 to 1,200,000 clones, roughly 77% detected once. The material sequenced was memory CD4+ T cells from PBMCs. The receptors come from a man between 18 and 29 years old in good health. Some clones in this sample may be carry-over from other donors' samples. Each CDR3 is given without its conserved first and last residue. The D gene is left open where the match is weak.

J gene: TRBJ2-1
D gene: NA
V gene: TRBV5-1
CDR3 protein: ASSSDRRYNEQF

J gene: TRBJ2-3
D gene: TRBD1
V gene: TRBV29-1
CDR3 protein: SVRGQGREWY

J gene: TRBJ1-2
D gene: NA
V gene: TRBV6-9
CDR3 protein: ASSYLGGMNGYT

J gene: TRBJ1-1
D gene: TRBD1
V gene: TRBV29-1
CDR3 protein: SVRDRWGTEAF

J gene: TRBJ1-3
D gene: NA
V gene: TRBV27
CDR3 protein: ASSLGHGGLGNTIY

J gene: TRBJ1-2
D gene: NA
V gene: TRBV6-1
CDR3 protein: ASGRGEGYT

J gene: TRBJ2-2
D gene: NA
V gene: TRBV4-1
CDR3 protein: ASSQDRTSMGPGELF

J gene: TRBJ2-5
D gene: NA
V gene: TRBV25-1
CDR3 protein: ASSEWAGVTQY

J gene: TRBJ1-2
D gene: NA
V gene: TRBV7-9
CDR3 protein: ASSSDLPRYGYT

J gene: TRBJ2-7
D gene: TRBD2
V gene: TRBV7-2
CDR3 protein: ASSHAGGPSYEQY

J gene: TRBJ1-2
D gene: NA
V gene: TRBV4-1
CDR3 protein: ASSQQAGLGYGYT

J gene: TRBJ2-7
D gene: TRBD2
V gene: TRBV10-3
CDR3 protein: AISLSSGSREQY

J gene: TRBJ1-5
D gene: TRBD1
V gene: TRBV10-3
CDR3 protein: AISGWGQGQTPQH

J gene: TRBJ1-2
D gene: NA
V gene: TRBV2
CDR3 protein: ASIRADLHGYT

J gene: TRBJ2-3
D gene: NA
V gene: TRBV19
CDR3 protein: ASRNGRGGTDTQY

J gene: TRBJ2-1
D gene: NA
V gene: TRBV5-4
CDR3 protein: ASSLGGGSYNEQF

J gene: TRBJ2-1
D gene: NA
V gene: TRBV12-5
CDR3 protein: ASATTGDEQF

J gene: TRBJ1-4
D gene: TRBD1
V gene: TRBV7-7
CDR3 protein: ASSPDRGNEKLF

J gene: TRBJ2-1
D gene: NA
V gene: TRBV5-1
CDR3 protein: ASSDWNHGNEQF

J gene: TRBJ2-7
D gene: TRBD2
V gene: TRBV27
CDR3 protein: ASSFIAGDYSYEQY

J gene: TRBJ2-1
D gene: TRBD2
V gene: TRBV7-2
CDR3 protein: ASSFRAGFYNEQF

J gene: TRBJ2-5
D gene: NA
V gene: TRBV5-1
CDR3 protein: ASSLDGETQY

J gene: TRBJ1-5
D gene: NA
V gene: TRBV28
CDR3 protein: ASSSEGSQPQH

J gene: TRBJ2-7
D gene: TRBD1
V gene: TRBV2
CDR3 protein: ASSRSGGPTRPEQY

J gene: TRBJ2-3
D gene: NA
V gene: TRBV2
CDR3 protein: ASSERTASTDTQY

J gene: TRBJ2-5
D gene: NA
V gene: TRBV9
CDR3 protein: ASSVDGFQETQY

J gene: TRBJ2-2
D gene: TRBD1
V gene: TRBV2
CDR3 protein: ASSLPGQGARDGELF

J gene: TRBJ2-2
D gene: TRBD2
V gene: TRBV28
CDR3 protein: ASSSRLAGVTGEGI

J gene: TRBJ2-7
D gene: NA
V gene: TRBV28
CDR3 protein: ASSFGTVVFEQY

J gene: TRBJ2-5
D gene: NA
V gene: TRBV18
CDR3 protein: ASSSAGQETQY

J gene: TRBJ2-7
D gene: NA
V gene: TRBV4-1
CDR3 protein: ASSQTDSYEQY

J gene: TRBJ2-5
D gene: TRBD2
V gene: TRBV19
CDR3 protein: ASRSVGGSETQY

J gene: TRBJ2-3
D gene: TRBD2
V gene: TRBV5-1
CDR3 protein: ASSLAPAGNTDTQY

J gene: TRBJ1-5
D gene: NA
V gene: TRBV30
CDR3 protein: AWSAGGVNQPQH

J gene: TRBJ2-5
D gene: NA
V gene: TRBV6-6
CDR3 protein: ASSYSQETQY

J gene: TRBJ2-1
D gene: NA
V gene: TRBV7-9
CDR3 protein: ASSFRGQGKKNEQF

J gene: TRBJ2-5
D gene: NA
V gene: TRBV6-1
CDR3 protein: ASSEGGGRDQETQY

J gene: TRBJ1-1
D gene: NA
V gene: TRBV6-6
CDR3 protein: ASSGGSENTEAF

J gene: TRBJ2-2
D gene: NA
V gene: TRBV5-1
CDR3 protein: ASSLELAAGELF

J gene: TRBJ2-1
D gene: TRBD2
V gene: TRBV19
CDR3 protein: ASSTGLAGRHEQF

J gene: TRBJ2-3
D gene: TRBD2
V gene: TRBV27
CDR3 protein: ASSLLAGGLNTQY

J gene: TRBJ2-3
D gene: TRBD2
V gene: TRBV7-9
CDR3 protein: ASSPRTSYPDTQY

J gene: TRBJ1-1
D gene: TRBD1
V gene: TRBV13
CDR3 protein: ASSFGQGKTEAF

J gene: TRBJ1-3
D gene: NA
V gene: TRBV11-2
CDR3 protein: ASSPDSSGNTIY

J gene: TRBJ2-2
D gene: NA
V gene: TRBV5-1
CDR3 protein: ASSLVGGHTGELF

J gene: TRBJ2-7
D gene: TRBD2
V gene: TRBV4-2
CDR3 protein: ASSQDPAGGYYEQY

J gene: TRBJ1-4
D gene: NA
V gene: TRBV19
CDR3 protein: ASSKLAGATPRGEKLF

J gene: TRBJ2-3
D gene: NA
V gene: TRBV27
CDR3 protein: ASSLWARGTVSTDTQY

J gene: TRBJ2-3
D gene: NA
V gene: TRBV7-6
CDR3 protein: ASSPQQGGTDTQY

J gene: TRBJ2-7
D gene: NA
V gene: TRBV2
CDR3 protein: ASGVSRVYEQY

J gene: TRBJ1-4
D gene: TRBD1
V gene: TRBV6-6
CDR3 protein: ASNLRTGDEKLF

J gene: TRBJ2-3
D gene: TRBD2
V gene: TRBV7-9
CDR3 protein: ASSFTSGNTDTQY

J gene: TRBJ1-2
D gene: NA
V gene: TRBV20-1
CDR3 protein: SARALGYT